Included here is one T cell receptor (beta chain) sequence, with context. Its target is unknown. One end of the junction is discordant with germline, which a read error may explain. The authors ran the assay at deep level. Unsorted PBMCs provided DNA that was sequenced on ten immunoSEQ deep assay plates. Profiled with immunoSEQ multiplex PCR; TCRdb holds only in-frame clones, not every one. The sample has about 490,000 clones, 70% to 85% seen once. Every donor was a Caucasian adult from Nashville, Tennessee. The CDR3 runs 15 residues. CDR1 and CDR2 from the germline V gene are SGHNT and YENEEA. The data were taken from a study of shared clonotypes between healthy human individuals. Study-wide findings and caveats: Measured sharing among donors was expected to vary with sequencing depth.

The chain combines TRBV11-3 with TRBJ2-3, with D perhaps matching TRBD1 or TRBD2 (7 bases each). The TCR comes from a woman in her thirties or forties in good health. Some clones in this sample may be carry-over from other donors' samples. The sequencing input was PBMCs. CDR3 sequence reads: CASSFQGGATNTQYF. The CDR3, as DNA: TGTGCCAGCAGCTTCCAGGGGGGGGCCACAAATACGCAGTATTTT.